Each of the 24 T cell receptor beta chains below was sequenced from the same sample in a study of T cell changes during pregnancy in multiple sclerosis. Assay used: immunoSEQ multiplex PCR; TCRdb lists only in-frame clones, some missing. The sample has 35,000 to 45,000 clones; approximately 90% are singletons. The material was CD4+ T cells from peripheral blood mononuclear cells, obtained after pregnancy. Source of these receptors: a female donor in good health, enrolled as a control in a pregnancy study.

V is TRBV19 and J is TRBJ1-5; 7 nucleotides line up with TRBD1. This CDR3 is built from 18 residues. Unmatched junction bases numbered 14, after V lost 6 bases and J lost 0 bases. CDR1 and CDR2 (germline): LNHDA, SQIVND (reference sequence). CDR3 nucleotides: TGTGCCAGTAGGTCCGGGACAGTGTCGTCTTATAGCAATCAGCCCCAGCATTTT. Translating it yields CASRSGTVSSYSNQPQHF.

The chain is built from TRBV9 and TRBJ2-1; maybe TRBD2 (6 bases). V was cut by 0 bases and J by 2 bases, with 9 bases left in between. Germline values: CDR1 SGDLS, CDR2 YYNGEE. The CDR3 length is 15 residues. The CDR3 reads CASSVGAGTYNEQFF. The CDR3 DNA reads as TGTGCCAGCAGCGTAGGGGCGGGAACCTACAATGAGCAGTTCTTC.

The V gene is TRBV5-1, the J gene TRBJ2-7, with 7 bases fitting TRBD2. The J segment lost 4 bases and the V segment lost 4 bases, leaving 8 bases of the junction unmatched. Germline V gene data show CDR1 as SGHRS and CDR2 as YFSETQ. This CDR3 is 14 amino acids long. The chain's CDR3 is CASSPGLERYEQYF. DNA for the CDR3: TGCGCCAGCAGCCCTGGACTAGAGAGGTACGAGCAGTACTTC.

V is TRBV9 and J is TRBJ1-1; D not resolved. Per germline, CDR1 SGDLS and CDR2 YYNGEE. CDR3 length equals 16 residues. V was pared by 1 base and J by 3 bases, with 16 bases between. The CDR3 DNA follows: TGTGCCAGCAGCGTACATCCCCCGGGAGTACACACTGAAGCTTTCTTT. Translated: CASSVHPPGVHTEAFF.

CDR3 region: CASSNPTGGSSYNSPLHF. The DNA for the CDR3 is TGTGCCAGCAGCAACCCAACAGGGGGCAGCTCCTATAATTCACCCCTCCACTTT. This sequence joins TRBV28 and TRBJ1-6, with TRBD1 identical over 9 bases. The V segment lost 6 bases and the J segment 0 bases; nucleotides outside the gene matches: 9. The CDR3 spans 18 residues. CDR1 and CDR2 from the germline V gene are MDHEN and SYDVKM.

The chain joins TRBV6-5 to TRBJ2-1, with D perhaps matching TRBD2 (6 bases). V was pared by 7 bases and J by 6 bases, with 19 bases between. This CDR3 contains 15 residues. The germline gives CDR1 MNHEY, CDR2 SVGAGI. The CDR3 region has the DNA TGTGCCAGCACTCGTCGGGTAGCGGAACCCAATGAGCAGTTCTTC. Encoded protein: CASTRRVAEPNEQFF.

The rearrangement uses TRBV10-3 and TRBJ2-1; 9 bases line up with TRBD2. Germline V CDR1 and CDR2: ENHRY, SYGVKD. CDR3 size: 16 residues. J was trimmed by 2 bases and V by 0 bases; bases with no gene match: 2. The CDR3 here is CAISESGGRAYNEQFF. CDR3 coding DNA: TGTGCCATCAGTGAGTCTGGCGGGAGGGCCTACAATGAGCAGTTCTTC.

The chain carries TRBV5-5 and TRBJ2-7; 7 nucleotides agree with TRBD1. Germline CDR1 SGHKS, CDR2 YYEKEE (reference sequence). This CDR3 has 15 amino acids. J lost 1 base, V lost 4 bases, and 8 bases had no gene match. CDR3 DNA sequence: TGTGCCAGCAGCCCCGGGGACAGCCTGTCCTACGAGCAGTACTTC. Its protein product is CASSPGDSLSYEQYF.

The chain has TRBV5-1 and TRBJ1-3, with 7 nucleotides matching TRBD1. The trim removed 0 bases at V and 7 bases at J, leaving 4 bases unmatched. The CDR3 has 14 amino acids. Germline assignment: CDR1 SGHRS and CDR2 YFSETQ. The CDR3 nucleotides are TGCGCCAGCAGCTTGGGGACAGGACTCAACACCATATATTTT. Its protein product is CASSLGTGLNTIYF.

This chain joins TRBV6-6 and TRBJ2-4; 7 bases are a match to TRBD1. Germline-derived CDR1 and CDR2 are MNHNY and SVGAGI (reference sequence). This CDR3 spans 12 amino acids. The junction had 5 bases not matched to a gene; V was cut back by 9 bases and J by 6 bases. This CDR3 reads CASSGTVNIQYF. CDR3 nucleotide sequence: TGTGCCAGTTCCGGGACAGTAAACATTCAGTACTTC.

V gene TRBV9 combines with J gene TRBJ2-5; 8 bases are a match to TRBD1. The V and J ends lost 3 bases and 2 bases, in that order; junction bases with no gene match: 6. This CDR3 is built from 15 residues. CDR1 and CDR2 from the germline V gene are SGDLS and YYNGEE. The CDR3 region has the DNA TGTGCCAGCAGCGCTCGACAGGGGTTTCAAGAGACCCAGTACTTC. Translated, it gives CASSARQGFQETQYF.

The chain couples TRBV18 to TRBJ2-7; D is possibly TRBD2 (6 bases). The V gene lost 6 bases and the J gene lost 4 bases, with 19 bases spanning the gap. The CDR3 consists of 15 residues. The germline V gene has CDR1 KGHSH and CDR2 LQKENI. The CDR3 DNA reads TGTGCCAGCTCTCTTGGTGGGGGGAAGAAATACGAGCAGTACTTC. Its translation: CASSLGGGKKYEQYF.

The chain carries TRBV6-6 and TRBJ2-7; D not certain. The V end lost 2 bases, the J end lost 7 bases, and 12 bases lay between the germline ends. Germline CDR1 reads MNHNY; CDR2 reads SVGAGI (reference sequence). This CDR3 region has 13 residues. The CDR3 sequence is CASSYGRAWEQYF. As DNA, the CDR3 is TGTGCCAGCAGTTACGGTAGAGCGTGGGAGCAGTACTTC.

The rearrangement joins TRBV10-2 to TRBJ1-1; no definite D call. Trimming stripped 1 base from V and 0 bases from J, with 12 bases between. The CDR3 length is 16 residues. Germline CDR1 and CDR2: WSHSY and SAAADI. CDR3 protein: CASSELIWRMNTEAFF. In DNA, the CDR3 is TGCGCCAGCAGTGAGTTAATATGGAGAATGAACACTGAAGCTTTCTTT.

J is TRBJ2-3 and V is TRBV18; no clear D gene. Trimming cost V 3 bases and J 2 bases, with 9 bases left between them. Germline-derived CDR1 and CDR2 are KGHSH and LQKENI. The CDR3 sequence is 14 residues long. The CDR3 reads CASSPGGITDTQYF. CDR3 bases: TGTGCCAGCTCACCTGGCGGTATCACAGATACGCAGTATTTT.

The count of this clone is one. This CDR3 is CASSTLATNEKLFF. CDR3 nucleotides: TGTGCCAGCAGCACGTTAGCAACTAATGAAAAACTGTTTTTT. V is TRBV5-6 and J is TRBJ1-4; D unresolved. The CDR3 contains 14 residues. Germline V lookup: CDR1 SGHDT, CDR2 YYEEEE. Trimming removed 4 bases at V and 0 bases at J, with 7 bases between.

The chain couples TRBV19 to TRBJ2-5; 7 bases match TRBD1. Germline-derived CDR1 and CDR2 are LNHDA and SQIVND (reference sequence). V shed 4 bases and J 2 bases; nucleotides not matched to a gene: 7. The CDR3 has 15 amino acids. CDR3 amino acids: CASSSLGRGQETQYF. The DNA of the CDR3 is TGTGCCAGTAGTAGTTTGGGCAGGGGGCAAGAGACCCAGTACTTC.

The genes are TRBV6-1 and TRBJ1-1; maybe TRBD1 (5 bases). V was clipped by 3 bases and J by 3 bases, with 8 bases between them. In germline, CDR1 is MNHNS, CDR2 SASEGT. This CDR3 comprises 13 residues. DNA of the CDR3: TGTGCCAGCAGTGACCAGGGATACACTGAAGCTTTCTTT. Protein: CASSDQGYTEAFF.

The genes are TRBV5-1 and TRBJ2-7; 8 bases match TRBD1. Germline V CDR1 and CDR2: SGHRS, YFSETQ. This CDR3 is built from 16 residues. J was trimmed by 5 bases and V by 2 bases; bases with no gene match: 12. Here the CDR3 DNA reads TGCGCCAGCAGCTTTGGCCTGACAGGGGTGGTCAACGAGCAGTACTTC. Translating gives CASSFGLTGVVNEQYF.

In its sample, this clone was seen a few times. This chain joins TRBV6-4 and TRBJ2-3, with 13 bases aligning to TRBD2. Germline V gene sequence: CDR1 MRHNA, CDR2 SNTAGT. The CDR3 sequence is 16 residues long. Germline trimming cut 6 bases from V and 3 bases from J; bases unmatched to any gene: 6. The CDR3 DNA is TGTGCCAGCAGCACCGGGACTAGCGGGACAACAGATACGCAGTATTTT. It specifies CASSTGTSGTTDTQYF.

The genes are TRBV5-1 and TRBJ2-7, with a tentative D call TRBD2 (6 bases). Looked up from germline, CDR1 is SGHRS and CDR2 is YFSETQ. The CDR3 totals 17 residues. V gave up 0 bases and J gave up 0 bases, with 16 bases separating them. The CDR3 DNA follows: TGCGCCAGCAGCTTGGATGCTACTGGAGGGTCCTCCTACGAGCAGTACTTC. Translated: CASSLDATGGSSYEQYF.

The chain is built from TRBV7-2 and TRBJ2-3; 9 bases align to TRBD2. Germline V gives CDR1 SGHTA, CDR2 FQGNSA. CDR3 length: 14 amino acids. V gave up 3 bases and J gave up 6 bases; unmatched junction bases: 4. CDR3: CASSFGSGGDTQYF. CDR3 DNA: TGTGCCAGCAGCTTTGGTAGCGGGGGCGATACGCAGTATTTT.

The V call is TRBV7-3, the J call TRBJ2-3; 10 positions match TRBD1. The V segment lost 5 bases and the J segment 3 bases; nucleotides outside the gene matches: 5. Germline V gives CDR1 SGHTA, CDR2 FQGTGA. The CDR3 consists of 15 residues. The CDR3 protein is CASSRGQGVTDTQYF. CDR3 nucleotides: TGTGCCAGCAGCCGCGGACAGGGGGTGACAGATACGCAGTATTTT.

This sequence joins TRBV7-6 and TRBJ1-6; D is possibly TRBD1 (5 bases). Germline CDR1 SGHVS, CDR2 FNYEAQ. CDR3 length: 15 residues. V dropped 4 bases and J dropped 5 bases, with 12 bases sitting between them. CDR3 region: CASSSTVPNNSPLHF. For the CDR3, the DNA is TGTGCCAGCAGCTCGACAGTTCCCAATAATTCACCCCTCCACTTT.